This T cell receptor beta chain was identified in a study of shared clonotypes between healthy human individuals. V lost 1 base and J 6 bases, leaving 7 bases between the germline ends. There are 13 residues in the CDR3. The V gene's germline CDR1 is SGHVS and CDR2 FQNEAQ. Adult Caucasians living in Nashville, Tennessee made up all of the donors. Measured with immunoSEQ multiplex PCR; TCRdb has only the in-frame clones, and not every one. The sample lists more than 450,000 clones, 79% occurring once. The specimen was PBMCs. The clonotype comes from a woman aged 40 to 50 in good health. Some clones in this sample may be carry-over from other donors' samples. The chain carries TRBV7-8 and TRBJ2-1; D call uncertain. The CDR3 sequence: CASSLVGINEQFF. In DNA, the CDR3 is TGTGCCAGCAGCTTAGTGGGAATCAATGAGCAGTTCTTC.